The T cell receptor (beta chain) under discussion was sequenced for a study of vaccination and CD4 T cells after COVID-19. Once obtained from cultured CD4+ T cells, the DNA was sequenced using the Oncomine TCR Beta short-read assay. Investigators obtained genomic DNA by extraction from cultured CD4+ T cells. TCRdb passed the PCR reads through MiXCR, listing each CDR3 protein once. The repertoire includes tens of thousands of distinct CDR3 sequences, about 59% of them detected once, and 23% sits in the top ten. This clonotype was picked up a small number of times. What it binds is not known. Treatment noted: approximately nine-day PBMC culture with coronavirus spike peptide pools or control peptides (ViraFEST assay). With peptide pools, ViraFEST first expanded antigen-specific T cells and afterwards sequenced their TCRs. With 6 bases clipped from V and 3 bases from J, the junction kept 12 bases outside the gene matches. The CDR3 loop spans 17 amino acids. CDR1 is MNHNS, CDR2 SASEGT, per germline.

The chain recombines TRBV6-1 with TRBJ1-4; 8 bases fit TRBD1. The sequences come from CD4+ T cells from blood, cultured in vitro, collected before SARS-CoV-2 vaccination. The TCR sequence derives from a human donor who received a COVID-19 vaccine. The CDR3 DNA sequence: TGTGCCAGCAGCCGCGGGGCAGGGGGCATGGCTAATGAAAAACTGTTTTTT. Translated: CASSRGAGGMANEKLFF.